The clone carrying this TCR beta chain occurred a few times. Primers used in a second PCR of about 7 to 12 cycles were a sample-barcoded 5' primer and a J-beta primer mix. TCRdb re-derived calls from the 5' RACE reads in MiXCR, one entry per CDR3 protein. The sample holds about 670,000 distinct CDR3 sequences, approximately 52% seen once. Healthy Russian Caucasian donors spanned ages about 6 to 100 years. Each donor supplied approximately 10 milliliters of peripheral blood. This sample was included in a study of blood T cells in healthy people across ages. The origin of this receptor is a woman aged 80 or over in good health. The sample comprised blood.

CDR3 loop: CAISETTDYEQYF. CDR3 nucleotides: TGTGCCATCAGTGAGACAACGGACTACGAGCAGTACTTC. This chain connects TRBV10-3 to TRBJ2-7; D not certain. Germline V gives CDR1 ENHRY, CDR2 SYGVKD. The CDR3 covers 13 residues. V gave up 2 bases and J gave up 3 bases, with 8 bases separating them.